The present T cell receptor beta chain was sequenced within a study of blood T cell repertoires in COVID-19. For the study at large: T cells, B-cell-depleted T cells, or PBMCs provided the cDNA or gDNA that served as material.

It was during active infection that Seattle patients were enrolled and then longitudinally followed. In the study's own analysis: Reference gene primers were amplified, and this amplification served to estimate nucleated cell counts. Clones were read by immunoSEQ multiplex PCR, and TCRdb kept only the in-frame ones, dropping some. V, J and clone size derive from that table, while D and trimming were established from the DNA sequence. The sample yields some 230,000 clones, about 86% seen once. Specimen: peripheral blood. This receptor was taken from a woman between 45 and 65 years old with COVID-19, enrolled during active disease.

The CDR3 DNA follows: TGTGCCAGCAGCTTCCAACCAACCCGACAGGGATGGTCCTACGAGCAGTACTTC. Translated, it gives CASSFQPTRQGWSYEQYF. The chain is built from TRBV11-2 and TRBJ2-7; 7 bases are shared with TRBD1. This CDR3 region has 18 residues. The V gene's germline CDR1 is SGHAT and CDR2 FQNNGV. Unmatched junction bases numbered 15, after V lost 3 bases and J lost 1 base.